This is a list of T cell receptor beta chains from one sample in a study of blood T cells in healthy people across ages. In TCRdb, the 5' RACE reads were re-called with MiXCR into one record per CDR3 protein. The data contain about 640,000 distinct CDR3 sequences, around 54% of them singletons. Source material: blood. These receptors originate from a man aged 60 to 75 in good health. Both conserved end residues are trimmed from each CDR3. Each record gives: CDR3 protein, V gene, D gene. The D gene is left open where the match is weak.

ASRVGMDTEAF,TRBV5-1,-
ASSRDGGSDTQY,TRBV6-1,-
ASSLSGTETETQY,TRBV6-1,-
ASSPQDRAYEQY,TRBV18,TRBD1
ASSQDRGGPQQETQY,TRBV4-1,TRBD2
ASRDRGRVETQY,TRBV27,TRBD1
ASRGEGEQF,TRBV2,-
ASSLGRGNSYNEQF,TRBV5-6,TRBD2
ASTPRGSSYNEQF,TRBV7-9,-
ASSLSLRGNTEAF,TRBV5-1,-
ASSPGSHGYT,TRBV6-6,-
SASEGRPQETQY,TRBV20-1,-